This TCR beta chain was found in a study of T cell responses to AZD1222 COVID-19 vaccine. Study information: Second-dose intervals of approximately 4 or approximately 12 weeks were pooled.

Produced via immunoSEQ multiplex PCR; TCRdb's table is partial and in-frame only. This repertoire shows 95,000 to 150,000 clones, just over 85% found once; its top ten account for approximately 8.1%. Study-wide findings and caveats: CD4 TCRs linked to vaccination spanned spike, dominating at 160-218 and 743-854. Without day 14 samples, only post-peak T cell repertoires were studied.

With regard to this clone: Its specificity is unknown.

This CDR3 spans 14 amino acids. Trimming removed 6 bases at V and 6 bases at J, with 17 bases between. Germline CDR1 and CDR2: MDHEN and SYDVKM. The chain uses TRBV28 and TRBJ1-1; possible D gene TRBD1, 6 bases. This sample comprised peripheral blood, obtained on day 0 of AZD1222 vaccination. The sequence was collected from an adult in good health. The CDR3 reads CASSHARGASEAFF. The CDR3 nucleotides read TGTGCCAGCAGCCACGCGCGGGGGGCTTCTGAAGCTTTCTTT.